This section outlines one TCR beta chain sequence together with its context. The antigen is not known. The PCR used 60 Vbeta and 13 Jbeta primers. In the study's own analysis: About 83 million unique TCR beta chains, roughly 12 million shared, were counted in a later analysis. TCRdb's copy holds only in-frame clones and misses some; the assay was immunoSEQ multiplex PCR. The V and J calls and the clone size are those of that table, but D and trimming were determined from the DNA. The table records approximately 130,000 clones, around 79% of them present only once. This sample stems from a study of cytomegalovirus exposure and HLA in healthy donors. General study findings and limits: Within an earlier analysis, most TCR beta V segments proved productive either about 87% or about 30% of the time. No immune exposure information besides CMV serostatus was available.

CDR3 length: 15 amino acids. Germline V lookup: CDR1 SGHTA, CDR2 FQGNSA. V was pared by 5 bases and J by 5 bases, with 9 bases of the junction left unmatched. This clonotype was sampled from a woman aged 18-29 years in good health and CMV-seronegative. The sequenced material came from PBMCs. V and J are TRBV7-2 and TRBJ2-5, with TRBD1 matching 9 bases. CDR3 sequence reads: CASSHRTGVGETQYF. The CDR3 nucleotides read TGTGCCAGCAGCCACAGGACAGGGGTCGGGGAGACCCAGTACTTC.